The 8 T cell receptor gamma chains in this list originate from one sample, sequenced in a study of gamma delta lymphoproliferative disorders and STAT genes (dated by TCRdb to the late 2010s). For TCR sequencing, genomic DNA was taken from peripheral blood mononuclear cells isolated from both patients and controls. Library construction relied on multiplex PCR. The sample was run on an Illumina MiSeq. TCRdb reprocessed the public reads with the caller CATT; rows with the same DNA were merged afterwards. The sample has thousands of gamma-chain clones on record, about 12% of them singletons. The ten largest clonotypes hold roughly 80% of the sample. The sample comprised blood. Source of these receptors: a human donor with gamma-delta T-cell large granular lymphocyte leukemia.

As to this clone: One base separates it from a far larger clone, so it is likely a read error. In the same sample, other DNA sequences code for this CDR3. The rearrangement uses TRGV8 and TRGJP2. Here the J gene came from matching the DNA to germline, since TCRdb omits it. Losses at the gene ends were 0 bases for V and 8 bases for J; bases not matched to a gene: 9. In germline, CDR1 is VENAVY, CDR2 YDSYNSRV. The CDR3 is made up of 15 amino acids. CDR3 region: CATWDRGVSDWIKTF. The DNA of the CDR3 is TGTGCCACCTGGGATAGGGGGGTGAGCGATTGGATCAAGACGTTT.

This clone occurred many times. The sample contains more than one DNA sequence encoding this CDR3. DNA of the CDR3: TGTGCTGCGTGGGATTTCCCCCTTAAGAAACTCTTT. Translated: CAAWDFPLKKLF. This chain connects TRGV10 to TRGJ1 or TRGJ2. No J gene was available from TCRdb, and it was assigned here by a germline match of the DNA. TRGV10 is an ORF, and what it does is uncertain. With 8 bases clipped from V and 9 bases from J, the junction kept 11 bases outside the gene matches. This CDR3 region has 12 residues.

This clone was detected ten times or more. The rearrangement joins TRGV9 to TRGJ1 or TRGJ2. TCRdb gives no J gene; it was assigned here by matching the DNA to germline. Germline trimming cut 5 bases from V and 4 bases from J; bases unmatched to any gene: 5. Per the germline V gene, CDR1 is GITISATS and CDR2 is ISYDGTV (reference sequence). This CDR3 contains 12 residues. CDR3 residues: CALWAGYYKKLF. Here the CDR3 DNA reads TGTGCCTTGTGGGCAGGGTATTATAAGAAACTCTTT.

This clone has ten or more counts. This CDR3 reads CATWDTYKKLF. The CDR3 DNA reads TGTGCCACCTGGGACACTTATAAGAAACTCTTT. This chain uses TRGV3 with TRGJ1 or TRGJ2. The J gene comes from matching the DNA to germline here; TCRdb lacks it. The CDR3 is made up of 11 amino acids. Germline V lookup: CDR1 VTNTFY, CDR2 YDVSTARD (reference sequence). The V gene end was trimmed by 2 bases and the J gene end by 6 bases; junction bases not matched to a gene: 1.

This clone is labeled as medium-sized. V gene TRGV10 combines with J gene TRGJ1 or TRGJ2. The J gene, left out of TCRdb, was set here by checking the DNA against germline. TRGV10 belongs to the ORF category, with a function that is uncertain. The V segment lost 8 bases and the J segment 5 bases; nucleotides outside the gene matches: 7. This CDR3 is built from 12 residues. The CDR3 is CAAWDLDYKKLF. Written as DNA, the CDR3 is TGTGCTGCGTGGGACCTGGATTATAAGAAACTCTTT.

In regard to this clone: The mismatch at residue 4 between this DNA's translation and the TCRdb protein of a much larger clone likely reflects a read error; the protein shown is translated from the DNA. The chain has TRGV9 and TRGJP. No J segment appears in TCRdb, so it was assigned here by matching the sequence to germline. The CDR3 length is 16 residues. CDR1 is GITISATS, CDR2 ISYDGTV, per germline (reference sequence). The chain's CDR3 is CALLEVEELGKKIKVF. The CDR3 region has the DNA TGTGCCTTGTTGGAGGTGGAAGAGTTGGGCAAAAAAATCAAGGTATTT.

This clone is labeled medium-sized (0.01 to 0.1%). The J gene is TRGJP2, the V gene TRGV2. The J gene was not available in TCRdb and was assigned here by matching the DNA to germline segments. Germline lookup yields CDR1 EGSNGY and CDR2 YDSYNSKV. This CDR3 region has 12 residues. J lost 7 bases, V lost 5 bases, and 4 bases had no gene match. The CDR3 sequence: CATWVTDWIKTF. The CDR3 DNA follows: TGTGCCACCTGGGTTACTGATTGGATCAAGACGTTT.

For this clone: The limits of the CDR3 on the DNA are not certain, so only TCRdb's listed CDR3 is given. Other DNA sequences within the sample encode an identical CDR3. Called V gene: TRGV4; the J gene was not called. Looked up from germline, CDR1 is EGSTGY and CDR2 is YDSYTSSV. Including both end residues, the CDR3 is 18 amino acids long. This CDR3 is CATTLLIIRNSLAVEQHF.